This T cell receptor (beta chain) was sequenced during a study of blood T cell repertoires in COVID-19. Study-level information: The origin of the acute and convalescent COVID-19 samples was the United States, Italy and Spain. In each case, the material was cDNA or gDNA derived from T cells, B-cell-depleted T cells, or PBMCs.

V dropped 3 bases and J dropped 6 bases, with 14 bases sitting between them. Per germline, CDR1 LGHDT and CDR2 YNNKEL (reference sequence). This CDR3 is built from 14 residues. Authors' processing steps: Estimates of nucleated cell counts were drawn from the amplification of reference gene primers. This table comes from immunoSEQ multiplex PCR, and its TCRdb copy is limited to in-frame clones, with some not included. That table supplies the V and J calls and clone size; D and trimming were determined from the DNA. The data hold 200,000 to 250,000 clones, with approximately 91% observed a single time.

The clonotype originates from a woman aged 55-69 years with acute or convalescent COVID-19. The chain combines TRBV3-1 (or the pseudogene TRBV3-2) with TRBJ1-2; no clear D. Sequencing input: peripheral blood. The CDR3 here is CASSQRAVADGYTF. DNA for the CDR3: TGTGCCAGCAGCCAGAGGGCTGTGGCGGATGGCTACACCTTC.